Following are 23 T cell receptor beta chains from one sample sequenced in a study of T cells after yellow fever vaccination. TCRdb reanalysed the 5' RACE reads using MiXCR and keeps one entry per CDR3 protein. The sample includes 300,000 or so distinct CDR3 sequences, approximately 13% of them seen just once. The sample in question was CD4+ T cells sorted from PBMCs, obtained 45 days after the yellow fever booster vaccination. The origin of the receptors is a man aged 25 to 40 who received the YFV17D yellow fever vaccine.

This clonotype was observed a handful of times. The chain is built from TRBV4-3 and TRBJ2-5, with 11 bases aligning to TRBD2. V was pared by 3 bases and J by 8 bases, with 8 bases of the junction left unmatched. CDR1 is LGHNA, CDR2 YSLEER, per germline. The CDR3 has 15 amino acids. CDR3 sequence reads: CASSQGSTSGITQYF. The DNA for the CDR3 is TGCGCCAGCAGCCAGGGATCGACTAGCGGGATAACCCAGTACTTC.

This clonotype was seen more than once but under ten times. This chain uses TRBV27 with TRBJ1-2, with D possibly TRBD1 on 6 matching bases. Deletions cut 4 bases from V and 6 bases from J, with 24 bases between. Germline V gene sequence: CDR1 MNHEY, CDR2 SMNVEV (reference sequence). The CDR3 runs 17 residues. The CDR3 loop is CASSSVLTGTPSNGYTF. CDR3 coding DNA: TGTGCCAGCAGTTCAGTACTTACCGGGACACCCTCAAATGGCTACACCTTC.

Only a few counts were recorded for this clonotype. V gene TRBV20-1 combines with J gene TRBJ2-4, with TRBD2 as a possible D gene (6 bases). This CDR3 is built from 16 residues. With 0 bases removed from V and 3 bases from J, the gap between germline ends came to 15 bases. The germline CDR1 and CDR2 sequences are DFQATT and SNEGSKA (reference sequence). DNA of the CDR3: TGCAGTGCTAGAGACCCGGGGGAGTCGTTCAAAAACATTCAGTACTTC. Protein: CSARDPGESFKNIQYF.

The CDR3 DNA reads TGTGCCAGCAGGAAAGCTTCCACCTACGAGCAGTACTTC. This encodes CASRKASTYEQYF. The chain employs TRBV27 and TRBJ2-7; D uncertain. CDR1 is MNHEY, CDR2 SMNVEV, per germline (reference sequence). There are 13 residues in the CDR3. Trimming took off 6 bases at V and 2 bases at J, with 11 bases between the two ends.

This clonotype was observed at least ten times. The CDR3 DNA reads as TGTGCCAGCAGCTGGGGGACAGGCGGGCTTGAGCAGTTCTTC. Translating it yields CASSWGTGGLEQFF. V gene TRBV5-5 combines with J gene TRBJ2-1, with TRBD1 matching 8 bases. The length of the CDR3 is 14 residues. V trimming: 3 bases; J trimming: 9 bases; junction bases outside the gene matches: 8. Germline values: CDR1 SGHKS, CDR2 YYEKEE (reference sequence).

J is TRBJ2-2 and V is TRBV20-1, with 12 positions matching TRBD2. The CDR3 spans 18 residues. Per the germline V gene, CDR1 is DFQATT and CDR2 is SNEGSKA (reference sequence). The J segment lost 0 bases and the V segment lost 6 bases, leaving 11 bases of the junction unmatched. For the CDR3, the DNA is TGCAGTGCCGGGACGGCTAGCGGGAGGGGGACGAACACCGGGGAGCTGTTTTTT. This sequence encodes CSAGTASGRGTNTGELFF.

V and J are TRBV20-1 and TRBJ2-1, with 8 bases that match TRBD2. The CDR3 totals 14 residues. The junction had 7 bases not matched to a gene; V was cut back by 6 bases and J by 3 bases. Germline lookup yields CDR1 DFQATT and CDR2 SNEGSKA (reference sequence). In nucleotides, the CDR3 is TGCAGTGCATCCGATAGCGGGAACTACAATGAGCAGTTCTTC. Amino acid sequence: CSASDSGNYNEQFF.

The chain recombines TRBV20-1 with TRBJ1-3; possibly TRBD1 for D (5 bases). V was cut by 4 bases and J by 0 bases, with 19 bases left in between. The CDR3 consists of 17 residues. CDR1 is DFQATT, CDR2 SNEGSKA, per germline (reference sequence). The CDR3 coding sequence is TGCAGTGCTAACTCTCCGGGACGTCTAACCTCTGGAAACACCATATATTTT. This translates into CSANSPGRLTSGNTIYF.

The genes are TRBV3-1 and TRBJ2-1; 7 nucleotides align to TRBD2. V dropped 3 bases and J dropped 2; count of bases not matched to a gene: 4. CDR1 LGHDT and CDR2 YNNKEL come from the germline V gene (reference sequence). The length of the CDR3 is 15 residues. CDR3: CASSQAGVAYNEQFF. CDR3 coding DNA: TGTGCCAGCAGCCAGGCGGGAGTGGCCTACAATGAGCAGTTCTTC.

V gene TRBV20-1 combines with J gene TRBJ2-1; no clear D. The germline V and J ends were trimmed by 6 bases and 8 bases, with 14 bases remaining between them. The CDR3 length is 12 residues. The V gene's germline CDR1 is DFQATT and CDR2 SNEGSKA (reference sequence). The CDR3 DNA reads TGCAGTGCCCAACGAGATGGGGATGAGCAGTTCTTC. Translated, it gives CSAQRDGDEQFF.

This clonotype was found a few times. This chain uses TRBV7-9 with TRBJ2-2; D uncertain. This CDR3 region has 15 residues. The V gene lost 4 bases and the J gene lost 4 bases, with 13 bases spanning the gap. In germline, CDR1 is SEHNR, CDR2 FQNEAQ (reference sequence). The CDR3 loop reads CASSSGLAITGELFF. DNA of the CDR3: TGTGCCAGCAGCTCGGGCCTCGCTATCACCGGGGAGCTGTTTTTT.

This clonotype has more than one count but fewer than ten. The V and J genes are TRBV4-3 and TRBJ2-1, with D tentatively TRBD2 (6 bases). This CDR3 is 13 amino acids long. V was pared by 1 base and J by 9 bases, with 10 bases between. Germline V CDR1 and CDR2: LGHNA, YSLEER. In nucleotides, the CDR3 is TGCGCCAGCAGCCAAGTTATTAGCGGTGAGCAGTTCTTC. Encoded protein: CASSQVISGEQFF.

Here the CDR3 DNA reads TGCGCCAGCAGCAAAAGGACAGGCAATGAGCAGTTCTTC. It is translated as CASSKRTGNEQFF. The chain carries TRBV5-1 and TRBJ2-1; 7 bases agree with TRBD1. The CDR3 is made up of 13 amino acids. Germline CDR1 SGHRS, CDR2 YFSETQ. Trimming took 4 bases from V and 6 from J; bases not matched to a gene: 4.

The V and J genes are TRBV5-1 and TRBJ1-2; no reliable D call. The V gene's germline CDR1 is SGHRS and CDR2 YFSETQ. CDR3 length: 15 amino acids. The V end lost 4 bases, the J end lost 4 bases, and 17 bases lay between the germline ends. The chain's CDR3 is CASSPQAAFLYGYTF. CDR3 coding DNA: TGCGCCAGCAGCCCCCAAGCGGCCTTTCTCTATGGCTACACCTTC.

The gene calls are TRBV6-2 or TRBV6-3 and TRBJ2-5, with 11 bases aligning to TRBD1. This CDR3 has 20 residues. The junction had 17 bases not matched to a gene; V was cut back by 0 bases and J by 5 bases. Germline CDR1 reads MNHEY; CDR2 reads SVGEGT. CDR3 coding DNA: TGTGCCAGCAGTTACTCGGGATTTCGAGGACAGGGGGCGCCACAGGAGACCCAGTACTTC. It codes for CASSYSGFRGQGAPQETQYF.

This clonotype was seen repeatedly, ten times or more. The chain combines TRBV20-1 with TRBJ1-6; 8 nucleotides line up with TRBD1. The CDR3 totals 12 residues. Germline V gene data show CDR1 as DFQATT and CDR2 as SNEGSKA (reference sequence). The ends lost 2 bases at V and 17 bases at J; junction bases unmatched: 8. The CDR3 loop reads CSARPQGAGVHF. CDR3 bases: TGCAGTGCTAGACCCCAGGGGGCAGGAGTCCACTTT.

The V gene is TRBV19, the J gene TRBJ1-1; D is possibly TRBD1 (5 bases). The length of the CDR3 is 12 residues. Germline CDR1 reads LNHDA; CDR2 reads SQIVND (reference sequence). V shed 7 bases and J shed 5 bases, with 11 bases lying between them. DNA of the CDR3: TGTGCCAGTACCCTAGGGGCGACTGAAGCTTTCTTT. Translating gives CASTLGATEAFF.

The CDR3: CASSQGSSLSSPDTQYF. CDR3 in DNA: TGCGCCAGCAGCCAAGGATCGTCACTTAGTTCTCCAGATACGCAGTATTTT. V and J are TRBV4-3 and TRBJ2-3; D remains ambiguous. V shed 1 base and J shed 4 bases, with 18 bases lying between them. The germline V gene encodes CDR1 LGHNA and CDR2 YSLEER. The CDR3 loop spans 17 amino acids.

In its sample, this clonotype was seen a few times. The gene calls are TRBV10-2 and TRBJ2-3; TRBD2 is a possible D gene (5 bases). This CDR3 contains 14 residues. The germline CDR1 and CDR2 sequences are WSHSY and SAAADI. The ends were cut back, 7 bases at V and 2 bases at J, with 13 bases in the middle. The CDR3 protein is CASNQAVNTDTQYF. The CDR3, as DNA: TGCGCCAGCAACCAAGCGGTTAACACAGATACGCAGTATTTT.

This clonotype has more than one count but fewer than ten. This rearrangement joins TRBV29-1 to TRBJ2-5, with D unresolved. Trimming pared 2 bases from V and 4 bases from J, leaving 17 bases between. Germline V gives CDR1 SQVTM, CDR2 ANQGSEA. The CDR3 totals 15 residues. CDR3 DNA sequence: TGCAGCGTTGAACCCAGGCTGTTGGGAATAGAGACCCAGTACTTC. Translation: CSVEPRLLGIETQYF.

The genes are TRBV20-1 and TRBJ2-7; tentative D call: TRBD1 (8 bases). In germline, CDR1 is DFQATT, CDR2 SNEGSKA (reference sequence). Deletions cut 5 bases from V and 6 bases from J, with 17 bases between. The CDR3 spans 13 residues. The CDR3 reads CSAGRDRRTEQYF. The CDR3 DNA reads TGCAGTGCTGGGAGGGACAGGCGGACCGAGCAGTACTTC.

The chain has TRBV20-1 and TRBJ1-1; 7 bases fit TRBD1. Per germline, CDR1 DFQATT and CDR2 SNEGSKA (reference sequence). Losses at the gene ends were 4 bases for V and 6 bases for J; bases not matched to a gene: 11. The CDR3 extends over 14 amino acids. The CDR3 region is CSATAGGGGAEAFF. For the CDR3, the DNA is TGCAGTGCTACGGCCGGGGGAGGGGGCGCTGAAGCTTTCTTT.

This clonotype has more than one count but fewer than ten. The chain links TRBV5-1 to TRBJ2-1, with 8 bases aligning to TRBD2. Germline-derived CDR1 and CDR2 are SGHRS and YFSETQ. The CDR3 has 15 amino acids. V was pared by 6 bases and J by 4 bases, with 9 bases of the junction left unmatched. Here the CDR3 reads CASTPGGREYNEQFF. In DNA form, the CDR3 reads TGCGCCAGCACCCCGGGGGGGAGGGAATACAATGAGCAGTTCTTC.